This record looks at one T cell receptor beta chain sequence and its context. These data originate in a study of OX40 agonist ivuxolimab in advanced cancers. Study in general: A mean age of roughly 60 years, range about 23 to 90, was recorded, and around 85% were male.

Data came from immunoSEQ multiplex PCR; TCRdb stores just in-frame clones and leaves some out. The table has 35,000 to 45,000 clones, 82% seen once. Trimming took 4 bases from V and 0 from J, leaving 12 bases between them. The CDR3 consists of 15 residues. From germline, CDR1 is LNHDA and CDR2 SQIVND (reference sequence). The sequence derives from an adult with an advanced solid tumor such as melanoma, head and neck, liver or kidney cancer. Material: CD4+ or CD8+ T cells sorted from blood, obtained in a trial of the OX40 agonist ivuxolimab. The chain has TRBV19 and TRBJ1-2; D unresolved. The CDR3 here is CASSTSILANYGYTF. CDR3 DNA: TGTGCCAGTAGTACGTCTATTTTAGCTAACTATGGCTACACCTTC.